The T cell receptor beta chain described here comes from a study of cytomegalovirus exposure and HLA in healthy donors. Primers for the PCR totalled 60 Vbeta and 13 Jbeta. The data were produced by immunoSEQ multiplex PCR, yet TCRdb's version contains in-frame clones alone and is incomplete. This sample has under 300,000 clones, with roughly four fifths found just once. The CDR3 is made up of 13 amino acids. The germline V gene encodes CDR1 SEHNR and CDR2 FQNEAQ (reference sequence). A word on this clone: The antigen remains unidentified. The junction differs from germline at one of its ends, possibly a read error.

General study results and limits: Earlier results showed most TCR beta V segments being productive about 90% or about 30% of the time. Later work found most CMV-associated TCR beta chains apparently HLA-restricted. In a later analysis, at a false discovery rate of 0.05, roughly 16,000 TCR beta sequences matched HLA alleles.

Material: PBMCs. The receptor was derived from a woman in her sixties in good health and CMV-seropositive. The V call is TRBV7-9, the J call TRBJ2-7, with 12 bases identical to TRBD2. CDR3 amino acids: CSSSLTSGREQYF. The CDR3 nucleotides read TGTTCCAGCAGCTTAACTAGCGGGAGGGAGCAGTACTTC.